This T cell receptor beta chain was observed in a study of CD8 T cells in Susac syndrome. An amount of RNA that ranged from about 0.45 to 1 ug was reverse transcribed with random hexamers. MiXCR, applied by TCRdb to the immunoSEQ multiplex PCR reads, yields one record per CDR3 protein. The data show fewer than 350,000 distinct CDR3 sequences, with 75% to 90% seen just once and roughly 0.2% held by the top ten. This CDR3 region has 16 residues. V was cut by 2 bases and J by 2 bases, with 14 bases left in between. Germline loops: CDR1 MNHEY, CDR2 SVGAGI. The sequencing sample was made of CD8+ T cells from PBMCs. The chain employs TRBV6-5 and TRBJ2-3; D is possibly TRBD1 (6 bases). The receptor was isolated from a human donor with multiple sclerosis. CDR3 residues: CASSYGTGGITDTQYF. Here the CDR3 DNA reads TGTGCCAGCAGTTACGGAACTGGGGGCATCACAGATACGCAGTATTTT.